By sample fraction, the clone carrying this T cell receptor beta chain is medium-sized. Its antigen is unknown. The data were obtained in a study of T and B cells in COVID-19 patients. As for the study in general: Critical illness requiring mechanical ventilation or extracorporeal membrane oxygenation affected three fifths of the roughly 20 active-infection patients.

Findings of the study overall: Clonality of TRB repertoires was high in active COVID-19; recovery brought above-healthy diversity and richness. Of 2,331 TCR clusters found only in the recovered cohort, 31 had low generation probability. Sorted SARS-CoV-2-responsive or tetramer+ T cells and CD4+, regulatory and CD8+ subsets were not yet sequenced.

TRB was amplified from around 250-460 ng of blood genomic DNA. The CDR3 covers 13 residues. Trimming stripped 4 bases from V and 7 bases from J, with 12 bases between. Germline CDR1 is SGHRS and CDR2 is YFSETQ. Multiplex PCR with BIOMED2 TRB-A/B primer pools amplified TRB rearrangements. Via MiXCR, TCRdb re-called the multiplex PCR reads, giving one row per CDR3 protein. The top ten hold about 30% of the sample, which has some 1,400 distinct CDR3 sequences, under 25% seen once. The gene calls are TRBV5-1 and TRBJ2-1, with D possibly being TRBD2 (6 bases). What was sequenced was blood. The receptor was isolated from a human donor with active COVID-19. The CDR3 DNA sequence: TGCGCCAGCAGCCGTGTACTAGCAAATGAGCAGTTCTTC. It is translated as CASSRVLANEQFF.